Each of the 8 T cell receptor beta chains below was sequenced from the same sample in a study of shared clonotypes between healthy human individuals. The data were produced by immunoSEQ multiplex PCR, yet TCRdb's version contains in-frame clones alone and is incomplete. The table records about 110,000 clones, around 68% of them present only once. Sequencing was carried out using memory CD8+ T cells sorted from blood. Indicated subset: CD45RO+ cells pooled with CCR7-negative TemRA cells. The receptors derive from a woman aged 25 to 45 in good health.

V is TRBV7-3 and J is TRBJ2-5; the match to TRBD2 covers 8 bases. With 5 bases clipped from V and 6 bases from J, the junction kept 11 bases outside the gene matches. Germline CDR1 is SGHTA and CDR2 is FQGTGA. The CDR3 extends over 15 amino acids. CDR3 loop: CASSPAGGGKKTQYF. The DNA for the CDR3 is TGTGCCAGCAGCCCCGCCGGGGGGGGGAAAAAGACCCAGTACTTC. The whole variable domain, filled in from reference TRBV7-3 and TRBJ2-5, reads GAGVSQTPSNKVTEKGKYVELRCDPISGHTALYWYRQSLGQGPEFLIYFQGTGAADDSGLPNDRFFAVRPEGSVSTLKIQRTERGDSAVYLCASSPAGGGKKTQYFGPGTRLLVL.

This clone was counted a few times. The J gene is TRBJ1-2, the V gene TRBV19, with D unclear. The CDR3 has 13 amino acids. Trimming took 3 bases from V and 4 from J, leaving 9 bases between them. Germline values: CDR1 LNHDA, CDR2 SQIVND (reference sequence). The CDR3 spells CASSIGVSYGYTF. The CDR3 DNA follows: TGTGCCAGTAGTATCGGGGTCAGCTATGGCTACACCTTC.

The chain uses TRBV4-1 and TRBJ2-7; D is undetermined. Germline V gene data show CDR1 as MGHRA and CDR2 as YSYEKL. V lost 1 base to trimming and J lost 3 bases, with 7 bases between them. The CDR3 extends over 13 amino acids. DNA for the CDR3: TGCGCCAGCAGCCAAGTCGGCAGCTACGAGCAGTACTTC. It is translated as CASSQVGSYEQYF.

As to this clone: Within the sample, other DNA sequences also encode this same CDR3. This chain connects TRBV29-1 to TRBJ2-7, with a weak D call TRBD1 (6 bases). There are 13 residues in the CDR3. The germline CDR1 and CDR2 sequences are SQVTM and ANQGSEA. Trimming pared 4 bases from V and 3 bases from J, leaving 13 bases between. CDR3 coding DNA: TGCAGCGTTGGCTCAGGGGAACACTACGAGCAGTACTTC. It yields the protein CSVGSGEHYEQYF.

This clone was found many times. The rearrangement uses TRBV11-3 and TRBJ2-7; 7 bases are a match to TRBD2. The CDR3 spans 16 residues. The germline CDR1 and CDR2 sequences are SGHNT and YENEEA. The V gene end was trimmed by 2 bases and the J gene end by 6 bases; junction bases not matched to a gene: 13. The DNA for the CDR3 is TGTGCCAGCAGCTTACTTGCGGGAGTAGGGGTGGGCGAGCAGTACTTC. Translating gives CASSLLAGVGVGEQYF.

This chain connects TRBV5-3 to TRBJ2-7; 12 bases match TRBD2. TRBV5-3 is flagged as an ORF with uncertain function. With V trimmed by 8 bases and J by 3 bases, 3 bases remained unmatched. CDR3 length: 13 residues. For the CDR3, the DNA is TGTGCCAGCAGGACTAGCGGGGACTACGAGCAGTACTTC. Amino acids: CASRTSGDYEQYF.

This clone is medium-sized by share. This chain connects TRBV11-1 to TRBJ1-1; 7 nucleotides agree with TRBD1. Trimming took 5 bases from V and 6 from J; bases not matched to a gene: 9. The CDR3 contains 14 residues. CDR1 SGHAT and CDR2 FQDESV come from the germline V gene (reference sequence). Here the CDR3 reads CASSLRQGNSEAFF. Here the CDR3 DNA reads TGTGCCAGCAGCCTTAGACAGGGTAATTCTGAAGCTTTCTTT.

The chain combines TRBV5-1 with TRBJ2-1; D may match TRBD1 or TRBD2 (5 bases each). The CDR3 contains 16 residues. V was trimmed by 5 bases and J by 8 bases, leaving 23 bases between them. Germline values: CDR1 SGHRS, CDR2 YFSETQ. The CDR3 region is CASSRGTGTIGHEQFF. In DNA, the CDR3 is TGCGCCAGCAGTCGAGGAACCGGGACCATAGGGCATGAGCAGTTCTTC.